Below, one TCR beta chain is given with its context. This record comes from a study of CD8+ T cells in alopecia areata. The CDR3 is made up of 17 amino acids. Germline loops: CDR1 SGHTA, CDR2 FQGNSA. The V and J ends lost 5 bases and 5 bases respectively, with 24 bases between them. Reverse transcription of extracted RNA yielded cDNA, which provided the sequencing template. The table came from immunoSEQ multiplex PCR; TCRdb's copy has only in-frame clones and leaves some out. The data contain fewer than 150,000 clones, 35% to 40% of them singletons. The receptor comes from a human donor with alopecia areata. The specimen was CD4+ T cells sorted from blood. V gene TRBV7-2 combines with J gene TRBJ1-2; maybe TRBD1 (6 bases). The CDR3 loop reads CASSQETHRTVAYGYTF. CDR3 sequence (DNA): TGTGCCAGCAGCCAAGAAACCCACCGGACAGTGGCATATGGCTACACCTTC.